A single sample gave rise to the 27 T cell receptor beta chains below, sequenced in a study of cytomegalovirus exposure and HLA in healthy donors. Amplification used 60 Vbeta primers and 13 Jbeta primers. Method: immunoSEQ multiplex PCR; TCRdb's copy keeps in-frame clones and lacks some. Recorded here are 45,000 or so clones; the top ten clones represent about 15%. The source material was PBMCs. Receptor source: a male donor in good health and CMV-seronegative.

The chain is built from TRBV7-3 and TRBJ1-2, with D maybe TRBD1 (6 bases). V was trimmed by 5 bases and J by 7 bases, leaving 14 bases between them. Per the germline V gene, CDR1 is SGHTA and CDR2 is FQGTGA. This CDR3 has 13 residues. CDR3 coding DNA: TGTGCCAGCAGCCTACCGACAGGTCTTGGCTACACCTTC. It encodes CASSLPTGLGYTF.

The chain is built from TRBV18 and TRBJ1-2; 9 bases fit TRBD1. Germline loops: CDR1 KGHSH, CDR2 LQKENI. The CDR3 runs to 15 residues. Unmatched junction bases numbered 6, after V lost 5 bases and J lost 2 bases. CDR3 sequence (DNA): TGTGCCAGCTCAAACTGGACAGGGGCGAACTATGGCTACACCTTC. As protein: CASSNWTGANYGYTF.

The V call is TRBV6-5, the J call TRBJ1-1; 9 bases are shared with TRBD1. V was clipped by 5 bases and J by 4 bases; unmatched bases: 8. The CDR3 has 15 residues. The germline CDR1 and CDR2 sequences are MNHEY and SVGAGI. The chain's CDR3 is CASSLRDRGVTEAFF. The CDR3 coding sequence is TGTGCCAGCAGTCTACGAGACAGGGGGGTCACTGAAGCTTTCTTT.

The chain uses TRBV6-1 and TRBJ1-2; no firm D call. Germline-derived CDR1 and CDR2 are MNHNS and SASEGT. The CDR3 is 17 residues long. V was shortened by 3 bases and J by 2 bases, with 19 bases between the two germline ends. The CDR3 here is CASSEEEFSSRNYGYTF. DNA for the CDR3: TGTGCCAGCAGTGAGGAGGAGTTTTCAAGTCGGAACTATGGCTACACCTTC.

The V gene is TRBV6-1, the J gene TRBJ1-6; 7 nucleotides agree with TRBD1. Germline-derived CDR1 and CDR2 are MNHNS and SASEGT. CDR3 size: 15 residues. Trimming took 6 bases from V and 5 from J; bases not matched to a gene: 7. CDR3 region: CASSLPGQNNSPLHF. CDR3 bases: TGTGCCAGCAGCCTCCCGGGACAGAATAATTCACCCCTCCACTTT.

J is TRBJ1-1 and V is TRBV4-2; 8 bases are shared with TRBD1. This CDR3 is 15 amino acids long. Germline V gene sequence: CDR1 LGHNA, CDR2 YNFKEQ. With V trimmed by 4 bases and J by 9 bases, 13 bases remained unmatched. The CDR3 region is CASSRPSDREGKAFF. In DNA, the CDR3 is TGTGCCAGCAGCCGGCCCTCGGACAGGGAAGGCAAAGCTTTCTTT.

The V call is TRBV11-2, the J call TRBJ1-2, with D possibly being TRBD1 (6 bases). Trimming cost V 10 bases and J 2 bases, with 11 bases left between them. The CDR3 loop spans 12 amino acids. Germline V gives CDR1 SGHAT, CDR2 FQNNGV. This CDR3 is CATGGQNYGYTF. The DNA for the CDR3 is TGTGCCACGGGTGGACAGAACTATGGCTACACCTTC.

This chain uses TRBV6-5 with TRBJ2-3; 8 bases agree with TRBD1. Germline V lookup: CDR1 MNHEY, CDR2 SVGAGI. J lost 1 base, V lost 4 bases, and 7 bases had no gene match. There are 16 residues in the CDR3. CDR3 protein: CASSSRTGLRTDTQYF. The DNA of the CDR3 is TGTGCCAGCAGTTCTCGGACAGGGCTACGCACAGATACGCAGTATTTT.

The genes are TRBV18 and TRBJ1-6; the match to TRBD1 covers 12 bases. The CDR3 is made up of 15 amino acids. V shed 3 bases and J 10 bases; nucleotides not matched to a gene: 4. Germline V lookup: CDR1 KGHSH, CDR2 LQKENI. In nucleotides, the CDR3 is TGTGCCAGCTCACCGCGGGGACAGGGGGCGTCACCCCTCCACTTT. As protein: CASSPRGQGASPLHF.

The V and J genes are TRBV30 and TRBJ2-5; TRBD1 is a possible D gene (5 bases). The end of the DNA fits TRBJ2-7 better, so the J call may be wrong. Per germline, CDR1 GTSNPN and CDR2 SVGIG (reference sequence). This CDR3 comprises 13 residues. As DNA, the CDR3 is TGTGCCTGGAGTAAGGGGCACACCTACGAGCAGTACTTC. Translation: CAWSKGHTYEQYF.

The chain is built from TRBV7-2 and TRBJ1-5, with TRBD1 as a possible D gene (5 bases). Looked up from germline, CDR1 is SGHTA and CDR2 is FQGNSA. Trimming removed 5 bases at V and 7 bases at J, with 18 bases between. This CDR3 has 15 amino acids. Here the CDR3 reads CASSPVMNRHQPQHF. The CDR3 DNA reads TGTGCCAGCAGCCCAGTCATGAACAGGCACCAGCCCCAGCATTTT.

The chain combines TRBV5-6 with TRBJ2-3, with D unresolved. The germline CDR1 and CDR2 sequences are SGHDT and YYEEEE. V was pared by 2 bases and J by 6 bases, with 10 bases between. The CDR3 length is 13 residues. The CDR3 region is CASSFGETDTQYF. CDR3 in DNA: TGTGCCAGCAGCTTCGGAGAGACGGATACGCAGTATTTT. The entire variable domain, with the rest obtained from reference TRBV5-6 and TRBJ2-3, is as follows: DAGVTQSPTHLIKTRGQQVTLRCSPKSGHDTVSWYQQALGQGPQFIFQYYEEEERQRGNFPDRFSGHQFPNYSSELNVNALLLGDSALYLCASSFGETDTQYFGPGTRLTVL.

This chain connects TRBV15 to TRBJ2-5; 8 bases align to TRBD2. Germline values: CDR1 LNHNV, CDR2 YYDKDF (reference sequence). After removal of 3 bases from V and 5 bases from J, the junction contained 2 bases not matched to a gene. This CDR3 contains 13 residues. This chain's CDR3 is CATSSGGEETQYF. CDR3 sequence (DNA): TGTGCCACCAGCAGCGGGGGGGAGGAGACCCAGTACTTC. Full variable domain (outside the CDR3, taken from reference TRBV15 and TRBJ2-5): DAMVIQNPRYQVTQFGKPVTLSCSQTLNHNVMYWYQQKSSQAPKLLFHYYDKDFNNEADTPDNFQSRRPNTSFCFLDIRSPGLGDTAMYLCATSSGGEETQYFGPGTRLLVL.

The chain links TRBV30 to TRBJ2-7, with a possible D match to TRBD1 (5 bases). The V end was cut by 1 base, the J end by 4 bases, with 8 bases between. Germline lookup yields CDR1 GTSNPN and CDR2 SVGIG (reference sequence). This CDR3 is built from 12 residues. CDR3 sequence (DNA): TGTGCCTGGAGTGAGACAGAGTACGAGCAGTACTTC. This gives the protein CAWSETEYEQYF. The full variable domain, with the rest looked up from reference TRBV30 and TRBJ2-7, is SQTIHQWPATLVQPVGSPLSLECTVEGTSNPNLYWYRQAAGRGLQLLFYSVGIGQISSEVPQNLSASRPQDRQFILSSKKLLLSDSGFYLCAWSETEYEQYFGPGTRLTVT.

This sequence joins TRBV6-5 and TRBJ2-3; a weak D match, TRBD1 (5 bases). In germline, CDR1 is MNHEY, CDR2 SVGAGI. V lost 5 bases and J 2 bases, leaving 14 bases between the germline ends. The CDR3 covers 15 residues. CDR3 in amino acids: CASSVAAGNTDTQYF. Here the CDR3 DNA reads TGTGCCAGCAGTGTGGCGGCAGGGAACACAGATACGCAGTATTTT.

The chain carries TRBV6-1 and TRBJ2-7; the match to TRBD1 covers 9 bases. V dropped 11 bases and J dropped 5; count of bases not matched to a gene: 7. Germline V gene lookup returns CDR1 MNHNS and CDR2 SASEGT. The CDR3 is made up of 12 amino acids. The CDR3 nucleotides read TGTGCCGGAGGACAGGGGTACGACGAGCAGTACTTC. Its translation is CAGGQGYDEQYF.

The V and J genes are TRBV4-3 and TRBJ1-2; no clear D gene. The CDR3 covers 15 residues. Germline CDR1 LGHNA, CDR2 YSLEER. Deletions cut 4 bases from V and 5 bases from J, with 17 bases between. The CDR3 spells CASSPTNVGEYGYTF. DNA for the CDR3: TGCGCCAGCAGCCCCACGAACGTGGGCGAATATGGCTACACCTTC.

V is TRBV19 and J is TRBJ2-7, with TRBD2 matching over 7 bases. Trimming took 5 bases from V and 3 from J; bases not matched to a gene: 16. Germline-derived CDR1 and CDR2 are LNHDA and SQIVND (reference sequence). The CDR3 extends over 17 amino acids. CDR3 loop: CASSPLLRGGEGYEQYF. CDR3 DNA sequence: TGTGCCAGTAGTCCCCTTCTGCGTGGAGGGGAGGGCTACGAGCAGTACTTC.

The CDR3 DNA is TGTGCCAGCAGGGGCTTCAACTATGGCTACACCTTC. Protein product: CASRGFNYGYTF. The J gene is TRBJ1-2, the V gene TRBV2; no clear D. CDR1 and CDR2 (germline): SNHLY, FYNNEI. The CDR3 has 12 residues. V was shortened by 6 bases and J by 2 bases, with 7 bases between the two germline ends.

V and J are TRBV27 and TRBJ1-1; tentative D call: TRBD1 (6 bases). Looked up from germline, CDR1 is MNHEY and CDR2 is SMNVEV (reference sequence). Trimming took off 6 bases at V and 3 bases at J, with 11 bases between the two ends. CDR3 size: 13 residues. This CDR3 reads CASSQQGDTEAFF. DNA of the CDR3: TGTGCCAGCAGCCAACAGGGAGACACTGAAGCTTTCTTT.

This chain connects TRBV30 to TRBJ1-4; D unclear. V lost 1 base to trimming and J lost 5 bases, with 8 bases between them. CDR3 length: 13 residues. The germline gives CDR1 GTSNPN, CDR2 SVGIG (reference sequence). CDR3 nucleotide sequence: TGTGCCTGGAGTGCCAACAGCAATGAAAAACTGTTTTTT. Translation gives CAWSANSNEKLFF. Using reference TRBV30 and TRBJ1-4 for the parts outside the CDR3, the full variable domain is SQTIHQWPATLVQPVGSPLSLECTVEGTSNPNLYWYRQAAGRGLQLLFYSVGIGQISSEVPQNLSASRPQDRQFILSSKKLLLSDSGFYLCAWSANSNEKLFFGSGTQLSVL.

V gene TRBV6-5 combines with J gene TRBJ2-7; 8 bases match TRBD1. V shed 6 bases and J 0 bases; nucleotides not matched to a gene: 4. The CDR3 spans 14 residues. Germline CDR1 is MNHEY and CDR2 is SVGAGI. The CDR3 spells CASRRDRPSYEQYF. The CDR3 DNA reads TGTGCCAGCAGGCGGGACAGGCCCTCCTACGAGCAGTACTTC.

This chain uses TRBV6-5 with TRBJ1-2; no clear D gene. The ends were cut back, 6 bases at V and 8 bases at J, with 19 bases in the middle. The CDR3 length is 14 residues. Germline CDR1 MNHEY, CDR2 SVGAGI. The CDR3 nucleotides read TGTGCCAGCAGCCCACCAGCCAAAAGCGGAGGCTACACCTTC. Residues: CASSPPAKSGGYTF.

The rearrangement uses TRBV13 and TRBJ2-3; D perhaps matches TRBD2 (6 bases). Trimming shortened V by 4 bases and J by 2 bases, and 16 bases separated the two germline ends. Germline V gene lookup returns CDR1 PRHDT and CDR2 FYEKMQ (reference sequence). The CDR3 length is 16 residues. CDR3 region: CASSYNLGGPTDTQYF. CDR3 nucleotides: TGTGCCAGCAGCTACAACCTCGGGGGTCCCACAGATACGCAGTATTTT.

The chain employs TRBV9 and TRBJ2-1; 9 bases align to TRBD2. Germline-derived CDR1 and CDR2 are SGDLS and YYNGEE. CDR3 length: 16 amino acids. The ends lost 5 bases at V and 0 bases at J; junction bases unmatched: 6. The CDR3 DNA reads as TGTGCCAGCAGTGGTAGCGGGGGAGGCTCCTACAATGAGCAGTTCTTC. This gives the protein CASSGSGGGSYNEQFF. The full variable domain, completed using reference TRBV9 and TRBJ2-1, is DSGVTQTPKHLITATGQRVTLRCSPRSGDLSVYWYQQSLDQGLQFLIQYYNGEERAKGNILERFSAQQFPDLHSELNLSSLELGDSALYFCASSGSGGGSYNEQFFGPGTRLTVL.

The chain joins TRBV27 to TRBJ2-7; the D gene is possibly TRBD1 (6 bases). The CDR3 has 14 residues. Germline V gives CDR1 MNHEY, CDR2 SMNVEV (reference sequence). Trimming removed 2 bases from V and 5 bases from J, with 13 bases in between. CDR3 region: CASSLTQGFHEQYF. The CDR3 DNA follows: TGTGCCAGCAGTTTAACACAGGGTTTCCACGAGCAGTACTTC.

The rearrangement joins TRBV7-6 to TRBJ2-7; TRBD1 is a possible D gene (6 bases). The CDR3 spans 14 residues. V dropped 4 bases and J dropped 1 base, with 11 bases sitting between them. Germline V gene lookup returns CDR1 SGHVS and CDR2 FNYEAQ. The DNA of the CDR3 is TGTGCCAGCAGCTACCGGGACACATCCTACGAGCAGTACTTC. Protein sequence: CASSYRDTSYEQYF. The entire variable domain, with the rest obtained from reference TRBV7-6 and TRBJ2-7, is as follows: GAGVSQSPRYKVTKRGQDVALRCDPISGHVSLYWYRQALGQGPEFLTYFNYEAQQDKSGLPNDRFSAERPEGSISTLTIQRTEQRDSAMYRCASSYRDTSYEQYFGPGTRLTVT.